This T cell receptor beta chain was identified during a study of T cells after somatic rescue of genetic block. CDR1 and CDR2 from the germline V gene are SGHTA and FQGTGA. This CDR3 has 15 residues. V was trimmed by 2 bases and J by 5 bases, leaving 10 bases between them. Produced via immunoSEQ multiplex PCR; TCRdb's table is partial and in-frame only. The data contain roughly 120,000 clones, 75% to 95% of them singletons. V is TRBV7-3 and J is TRBJ1-6; unclear D gene. This TCR came from a woman between 18 and 30 years old. Sequenced input: peripheral blood mononuclear cells (PBMCs). The CDR3 reads CASSLFGGDNSPLHF. The CDR3 coding sequence is TGTGCCAGCAGCTTATTTGGCGGAGATAATTCACCCCTCCACTTT.